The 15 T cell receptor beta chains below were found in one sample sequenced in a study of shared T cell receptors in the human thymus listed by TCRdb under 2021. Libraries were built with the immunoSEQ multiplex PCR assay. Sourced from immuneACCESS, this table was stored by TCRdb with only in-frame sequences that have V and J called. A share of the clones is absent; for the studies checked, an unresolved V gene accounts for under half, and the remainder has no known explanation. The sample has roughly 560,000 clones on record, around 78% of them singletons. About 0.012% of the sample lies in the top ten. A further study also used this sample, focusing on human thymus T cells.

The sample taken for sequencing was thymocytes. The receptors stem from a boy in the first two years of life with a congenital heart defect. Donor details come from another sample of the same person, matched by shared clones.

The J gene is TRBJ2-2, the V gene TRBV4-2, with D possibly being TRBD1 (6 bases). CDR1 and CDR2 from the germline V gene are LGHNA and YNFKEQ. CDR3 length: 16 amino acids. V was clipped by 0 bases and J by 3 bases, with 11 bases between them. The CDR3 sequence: CASSQEWGRDTGELFF. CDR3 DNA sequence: TGTGCCAGCAGCCAAGAATGGGGGCGAGACACCGGGGAGCTGTTTTTT.

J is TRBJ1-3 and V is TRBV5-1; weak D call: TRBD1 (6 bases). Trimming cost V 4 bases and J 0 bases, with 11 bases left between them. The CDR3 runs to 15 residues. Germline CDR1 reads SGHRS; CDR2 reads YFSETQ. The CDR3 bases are TGCGCCAGCAGCCTCGGGGGGGCCTCTGGAAACACCATATATTTT. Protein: CASSLGGASGNTIYF.

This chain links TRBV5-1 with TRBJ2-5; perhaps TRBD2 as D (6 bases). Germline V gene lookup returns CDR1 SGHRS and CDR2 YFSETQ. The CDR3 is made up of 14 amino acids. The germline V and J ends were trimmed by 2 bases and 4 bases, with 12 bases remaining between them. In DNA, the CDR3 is TGCGCCAGCAGCTTACTCGGGACTCGAGAGACCCAGTACTTC. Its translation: CASSLLGTRETQYF.

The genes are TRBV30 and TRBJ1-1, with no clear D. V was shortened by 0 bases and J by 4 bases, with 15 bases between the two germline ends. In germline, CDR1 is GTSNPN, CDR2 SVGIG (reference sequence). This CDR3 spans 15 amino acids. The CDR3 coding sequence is TGTGCCTGGAGTGTACATCGGAGGGTAGGCACTGAAGCTTTCTTT. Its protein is CAWSVHRRVGTEAFF.

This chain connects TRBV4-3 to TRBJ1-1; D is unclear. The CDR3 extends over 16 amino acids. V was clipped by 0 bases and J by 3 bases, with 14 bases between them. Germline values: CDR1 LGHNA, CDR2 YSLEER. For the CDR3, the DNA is TGCGCCAGCAGCCAAGAAAGACGGGGTTGGGACACTGAAGCTTTCTTT. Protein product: CASSQERRGWDTEAFF.

The CDR3 DNA is TGTGCCAGCAGCTTAGGGGGGGACAGCACCGGGGAGCTGTTTTTT. This encodes CASSLGGDSTGELFF. The rearrangement links TRBV13 to TRBJ2-2, with 7 positions matching TRBD1. The CDR3 consists of 15 residues. Germline V gene sequence: CDR1 PRHDT, CDR2 FYEKMQ (reference sequence). V was clipped by 0 bases and J by 4 bases; unmatched bases: 2.

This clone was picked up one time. CDR3 nucleotide sequence: TGTGCCTGGAGTCCCGACAGGGTGGACTACGAGCAGTACTTC. It yields the protein CAWSPDRVDYEQYF. The chain couples TRBV30 to TRBJ2-7; TRBD1 agrees at 7 bases. The CDR3 is 14 residues long. Germline-derived CDR1 and CDR2 are GTSNPN and SVGIG (reference sequence). Trimming took 2 bases from V and 3 from J; bases not matched to a gene: 7.

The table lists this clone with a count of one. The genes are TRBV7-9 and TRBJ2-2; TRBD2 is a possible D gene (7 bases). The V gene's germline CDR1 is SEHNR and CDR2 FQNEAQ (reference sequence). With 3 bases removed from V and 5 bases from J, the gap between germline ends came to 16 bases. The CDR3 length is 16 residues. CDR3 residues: CASSFGGGGMTGELFF. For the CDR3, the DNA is TGTGCCAGCAGCTTCGGGGGAGGGGGGATGACCGGGGAGCTGTTTTTT.

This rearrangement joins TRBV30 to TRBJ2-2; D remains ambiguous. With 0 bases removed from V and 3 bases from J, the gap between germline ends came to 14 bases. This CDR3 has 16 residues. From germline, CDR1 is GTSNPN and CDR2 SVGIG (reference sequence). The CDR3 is CAWSVAPQDDTGELFF. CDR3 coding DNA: TGTGCCTGGAGTGTAGCCCCCCAGGATGACACCGGGGAGCTGTTTTTT.

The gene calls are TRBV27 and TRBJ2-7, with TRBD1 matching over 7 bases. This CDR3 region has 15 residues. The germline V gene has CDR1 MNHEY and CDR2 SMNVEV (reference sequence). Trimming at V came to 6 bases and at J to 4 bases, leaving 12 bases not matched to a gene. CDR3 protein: CASSPPGQRDYEQYF. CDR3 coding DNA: TGTGCCAGCAGCCCCCCGGGACAGAGAGATTACGAGCAGTACTTC.

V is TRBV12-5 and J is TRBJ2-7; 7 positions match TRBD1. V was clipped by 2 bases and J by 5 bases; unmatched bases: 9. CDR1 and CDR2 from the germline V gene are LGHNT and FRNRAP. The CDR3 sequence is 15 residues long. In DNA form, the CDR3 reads TGTGCTAGTGGTTTGCCCCGACAGGGCTGGGACGAGCAGTACTTC. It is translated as CASGLPRQGWDEQYF.

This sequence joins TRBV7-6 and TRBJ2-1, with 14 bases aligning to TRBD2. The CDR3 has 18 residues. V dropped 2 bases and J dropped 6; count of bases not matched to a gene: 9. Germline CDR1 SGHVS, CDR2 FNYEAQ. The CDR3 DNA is TGTGCCAGCAGCTTATCCAGACTAGCGGGAGGGCCTGGCAATGAGCAGTTCTTC. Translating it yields CASSLSRLAGGPGNEQFF.

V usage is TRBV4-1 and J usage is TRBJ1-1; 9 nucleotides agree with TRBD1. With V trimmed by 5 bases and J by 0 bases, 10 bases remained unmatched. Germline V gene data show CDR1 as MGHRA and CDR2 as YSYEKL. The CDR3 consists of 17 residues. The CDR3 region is CASSLGQGASMNTEAFF. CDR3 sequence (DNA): TGCGCCAGCAGCTTGGGACAGGGAGCTAGCATGAACACTGAAGCTTTCTTT.

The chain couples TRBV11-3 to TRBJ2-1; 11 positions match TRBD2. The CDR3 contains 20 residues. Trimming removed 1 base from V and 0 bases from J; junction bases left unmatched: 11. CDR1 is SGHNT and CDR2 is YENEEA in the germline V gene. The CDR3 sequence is CASSLGSGLAGGGSYNEQFF. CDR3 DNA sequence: TGTGCCAGCAGCTTAGGTTCTGGGCTAGCGGGAGGTGGCTCCTACAATGAGCAGTTCTTC.

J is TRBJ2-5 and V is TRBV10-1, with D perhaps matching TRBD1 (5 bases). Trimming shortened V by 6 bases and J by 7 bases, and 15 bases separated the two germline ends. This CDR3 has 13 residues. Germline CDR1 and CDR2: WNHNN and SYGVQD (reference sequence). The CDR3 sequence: CASRKGVRGTQYF. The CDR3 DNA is TGCGCCAGCAGGAAAGGGGTCCGAGGGACCCAGTACTTC.